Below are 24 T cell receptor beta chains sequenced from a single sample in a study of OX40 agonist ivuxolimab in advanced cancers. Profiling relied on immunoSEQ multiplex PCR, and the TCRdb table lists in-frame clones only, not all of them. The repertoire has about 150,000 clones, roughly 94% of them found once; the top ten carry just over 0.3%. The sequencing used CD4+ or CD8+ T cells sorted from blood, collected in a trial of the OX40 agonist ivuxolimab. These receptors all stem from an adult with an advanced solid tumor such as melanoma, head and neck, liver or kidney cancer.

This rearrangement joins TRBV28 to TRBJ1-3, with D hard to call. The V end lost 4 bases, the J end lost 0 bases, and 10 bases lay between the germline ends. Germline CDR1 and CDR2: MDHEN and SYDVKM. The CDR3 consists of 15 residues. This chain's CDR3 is CASSSRRFSGNTIYF. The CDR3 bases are TGTGCCAGCAGTTCCCGACGGTTCTCTGGAAACACCATATATTTT.

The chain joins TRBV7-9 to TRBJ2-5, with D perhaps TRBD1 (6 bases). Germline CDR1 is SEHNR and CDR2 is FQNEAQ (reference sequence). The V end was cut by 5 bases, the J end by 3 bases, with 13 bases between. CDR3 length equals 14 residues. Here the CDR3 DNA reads TGTGCCAGCAGCCCACTTACAGGGAAAGAGACCCAGTACTTC. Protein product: CASSPLTGKETQYF.

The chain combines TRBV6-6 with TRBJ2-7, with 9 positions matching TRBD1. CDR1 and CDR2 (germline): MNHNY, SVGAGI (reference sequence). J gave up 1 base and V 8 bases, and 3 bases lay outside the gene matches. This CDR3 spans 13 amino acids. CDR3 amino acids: CASGGTGSYEQYF. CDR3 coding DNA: TGTGCCAGCGGCGGGACAGGGTCCTACGAGCAGTACTTC.

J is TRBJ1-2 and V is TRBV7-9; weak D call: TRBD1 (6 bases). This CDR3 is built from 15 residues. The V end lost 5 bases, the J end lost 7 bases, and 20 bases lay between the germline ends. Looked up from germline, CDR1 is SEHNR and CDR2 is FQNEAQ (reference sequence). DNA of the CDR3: TGTGCCAGCAGCGGCCAACAGGGTGCAGGCGGTGGCTACACCTTC. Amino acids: CASSGQQGAGGGYTF.

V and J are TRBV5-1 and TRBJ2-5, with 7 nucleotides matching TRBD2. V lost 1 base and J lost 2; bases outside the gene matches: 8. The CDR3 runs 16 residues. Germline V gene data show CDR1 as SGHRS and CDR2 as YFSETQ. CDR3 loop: CASSLLVDSGQETQYF. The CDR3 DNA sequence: TGCGCCAGCAGCTTGTTGGTAGATAGCGGGCAAGAGACCCAGTACTTC. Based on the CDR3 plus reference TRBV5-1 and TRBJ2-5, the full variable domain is KAGVTQTPRYLIKTRGQQVTLSCSPISGHRSVSWYQQTPGQGLQFLFEYFSETQRNKGNFPGRFSGRQFSNSRSEMNVSTLELGDSALYLCASSLLVDSGQETQYFGPGTRLLVL.

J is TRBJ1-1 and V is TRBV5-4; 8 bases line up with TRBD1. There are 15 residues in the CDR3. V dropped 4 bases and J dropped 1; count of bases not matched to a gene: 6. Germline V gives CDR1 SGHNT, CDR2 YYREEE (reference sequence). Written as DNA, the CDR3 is TGTGCCAGCAGCGATCAGGGGGCGTCGAACACTGAAGCTTTCTTT. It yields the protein CASSDQGASNTEAFF.

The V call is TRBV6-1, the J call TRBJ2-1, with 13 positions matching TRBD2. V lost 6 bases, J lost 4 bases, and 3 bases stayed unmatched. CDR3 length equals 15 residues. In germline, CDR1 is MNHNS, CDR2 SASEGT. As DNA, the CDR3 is TGTGCCAGCAGCTCACTAGCGGGAGGGTACAATGAGCAGTTCTTC. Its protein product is CASSSLAGGYNEQFF.

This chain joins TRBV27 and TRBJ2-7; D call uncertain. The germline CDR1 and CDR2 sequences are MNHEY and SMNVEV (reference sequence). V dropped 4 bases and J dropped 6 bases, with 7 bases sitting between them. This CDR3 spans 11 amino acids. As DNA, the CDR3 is TGTGCCAGCAGTTCCCTGGGCGAGCAGTACTTC. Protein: CASSSLGEQYF.

For the CDR3, the DNA is TGTGCCAGCAGCGCAGGGTCAACTAATGAAAAACTGTTTTTT. Amino acid sequence: CASSAGSTNEKLFF. The chain uses TRBV9 and TRBJ1-4, with D maybe TRBD1 (5 bases). This CDR3 is 14 amino acids long. V dropped 3 bases and J dropped 0 bases, with 6 bases sitting between them. The germline V gene encodes CDR1 SGDLS and CDR2 YYNGEE.

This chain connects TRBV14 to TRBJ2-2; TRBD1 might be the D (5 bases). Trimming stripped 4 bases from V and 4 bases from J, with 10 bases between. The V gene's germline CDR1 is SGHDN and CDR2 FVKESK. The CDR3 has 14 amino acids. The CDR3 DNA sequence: TGTGCCAGCAGCCGACAGTTATTCACCGGGGAGCTGTTTTTT. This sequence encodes CASSRQLFTGELFF.

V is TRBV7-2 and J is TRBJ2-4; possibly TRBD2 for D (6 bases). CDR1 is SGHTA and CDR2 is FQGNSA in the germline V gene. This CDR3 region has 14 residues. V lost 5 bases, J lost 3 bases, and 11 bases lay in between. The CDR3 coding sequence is TGTGCCAGCAGCAACCGGGGGAGCAAAAACATTCAGTACTTC. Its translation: CASSNRGSKNIQYF.

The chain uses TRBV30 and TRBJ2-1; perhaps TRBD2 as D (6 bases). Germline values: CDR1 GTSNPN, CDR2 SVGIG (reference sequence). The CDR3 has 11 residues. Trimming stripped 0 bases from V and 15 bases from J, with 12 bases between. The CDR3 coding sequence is TGTGCCTGGAGTGTATCGGGAGCTACGTTCTTC. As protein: CAWSVSGATFF.

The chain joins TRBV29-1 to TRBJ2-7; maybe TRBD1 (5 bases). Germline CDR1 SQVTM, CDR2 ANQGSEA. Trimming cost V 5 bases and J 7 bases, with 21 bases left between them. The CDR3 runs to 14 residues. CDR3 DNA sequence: TGCAGCGTTTTTCAGGGTCCATCGGTGGGGGAGCAGTACTTC. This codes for CSVFQGPSVGEQYF.

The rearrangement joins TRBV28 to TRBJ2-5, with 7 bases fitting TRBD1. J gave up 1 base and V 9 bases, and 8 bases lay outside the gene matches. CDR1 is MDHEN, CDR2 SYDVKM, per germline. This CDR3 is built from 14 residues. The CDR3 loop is CASSYRGFQETQYF. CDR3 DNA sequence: TGTGCCAGTTCATACAGGGGCTTCCAAGAGACCCAGTACTTC.

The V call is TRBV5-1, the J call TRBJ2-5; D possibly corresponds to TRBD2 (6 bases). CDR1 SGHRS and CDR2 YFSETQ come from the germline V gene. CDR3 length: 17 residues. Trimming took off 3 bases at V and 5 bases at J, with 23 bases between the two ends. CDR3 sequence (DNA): TGCGCCAGCAGCTCTCAACCAGGGATCGCTGGAGGGGAGACCCAGTACTTC. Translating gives CASSSQPGIAGGETQYF.

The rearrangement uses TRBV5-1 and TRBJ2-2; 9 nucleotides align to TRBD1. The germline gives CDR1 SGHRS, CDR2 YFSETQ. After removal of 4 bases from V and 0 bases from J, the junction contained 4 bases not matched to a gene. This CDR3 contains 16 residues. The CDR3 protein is CASSRGQGTNTGELFF. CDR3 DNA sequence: TGCGCCAGCAGCCGAGGACAGGGGACGAACACCGGGGAGCTGTTTTTT.

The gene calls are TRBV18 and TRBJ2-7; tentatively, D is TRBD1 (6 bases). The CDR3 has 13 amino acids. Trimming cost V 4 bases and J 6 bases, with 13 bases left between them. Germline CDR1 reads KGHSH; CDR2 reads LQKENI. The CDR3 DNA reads TGTGCCAGCTCACAGGGGGACCCCTCCGAGCAGTACTTC. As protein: CASSQGDPSEQYF.

The CDR3 DNA reads as TGTGCCAGCAGCTTGGTAGGGATTACTAACTATGGCTACACCTTC. It translates to CASSLVGITNYGYTF. The gene calls are TRBV5-6 and TRBJ1-2; unclear D gene. Trimming cost V 0 bases and J 0 bases, with 9 bases left between them. Germline values: CDR1 SGHDT, CDR2 YYEEEE. This CDR3 region has 15 residues.

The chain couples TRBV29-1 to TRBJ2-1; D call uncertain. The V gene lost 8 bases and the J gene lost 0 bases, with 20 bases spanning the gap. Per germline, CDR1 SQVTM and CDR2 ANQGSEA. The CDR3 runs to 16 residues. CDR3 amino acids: CSLTPVGRISYNEQFF. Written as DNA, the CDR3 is TGCAGCCTAACCCCCGTCGGACGGATCTCCTACAATGAGCAGTTCTTC.

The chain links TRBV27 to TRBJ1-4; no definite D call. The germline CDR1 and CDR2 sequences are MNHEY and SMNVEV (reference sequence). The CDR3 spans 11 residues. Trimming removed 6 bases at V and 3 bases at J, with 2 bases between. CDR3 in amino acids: CASSSNEKLFF. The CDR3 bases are TGTGCCAGCAGCTCTAATGAAAAACTGTTTTTT.

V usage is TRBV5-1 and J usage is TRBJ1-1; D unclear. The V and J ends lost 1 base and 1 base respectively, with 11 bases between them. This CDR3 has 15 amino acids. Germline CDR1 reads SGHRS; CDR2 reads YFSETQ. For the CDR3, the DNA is TGCGCCAGCAGCTTGTCTCCCGAGGGGAACACTGAAGCTTTCTTT. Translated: CASSLSPEGNTEAFF.

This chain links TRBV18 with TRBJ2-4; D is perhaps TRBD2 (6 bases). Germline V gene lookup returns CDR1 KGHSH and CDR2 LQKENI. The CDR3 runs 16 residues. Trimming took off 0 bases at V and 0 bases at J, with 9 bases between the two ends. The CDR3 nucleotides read TGTGCCAGCTCACCACCGGGCGGGACAGCCAAAAACATTCAGTACTTC. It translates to CASSPPGGTAKNIQYF. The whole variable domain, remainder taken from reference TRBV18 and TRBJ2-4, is NAGVMQNPRHLVRRRGQEARLRCSPMKGHSHVYWYRQLPEEGLKFMVYLQKENIIDESGMPKERFSAEFPKEGPSILRIQQVVRGDSAAYFCASSPPGGTAKNIQYFGAGTRLSVL.

For the CDR3, the DNA is TGTGCCAGCAGTTACTCCGGGACAGCAAATGGCTACACCTTC. It codes for CASSYSGTANGYTF. The chain uses TRBV6-5 and TRBJ1-2; TRBD1 matches at 7 bases. The CDR3 sequence is 14 residues long. Germline V gene data show CDR1 as MNHEY and CDR2 as SVGAGI. Unmatched junction bases numbered 4, after V lost 0 bases and J lost 6 bases.

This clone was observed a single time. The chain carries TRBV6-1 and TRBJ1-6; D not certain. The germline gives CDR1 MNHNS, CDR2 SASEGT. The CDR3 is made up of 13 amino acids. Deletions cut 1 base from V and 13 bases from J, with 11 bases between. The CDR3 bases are TGTGCCAGCAGTGAAGAGGCCTTATCGCCCCTCCACTTT. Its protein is CASSEEALSPLHF.